This T cell receptor beta chain was retrieved from a study of T cells in Graves' hyperthyroidism and ophthalmopathy. Broader study findings: Prediction of ophthalmopathy progression came a median roughly 6.7 months pre-onset.

Germline CDR1 and CDR2: SNHLY and FYNNEI. This CDR3 is 14 amino acids long. Comment on this clonotype: Its antigen is currently unknown. A much larger clone differs by one base, so this may be a read error.

Amplified TCR beta CDR3 regions came from RNA transcripts. In the first-round RT-PCR of the TCR CDR3, the HTBI primer set was used. TCRdb redid the calling of the multiplex PCR reads with MiXCR, one entry per CDR3 protein. The data contain 480,000 or so distinct CDR3 sequences, under 15% of them singletons. Clinical symptoms, serum thyroxine and TRAb, thyroid ultrasound and orbital computed tomography were used for the diagnoses. The chain combines TRBV2 with TRBJ1-2; the D gene is possibly TRBD1 (6 bases). The receptor was derived from a woman aged 18-30 years with Graves' hyperthyroidism. The sequenced sample consisted of blood. The CDR3 DNA reads TGTGCCGGCAGTGAACAGGGTTCTAACTATGGCTACACCTTC. Translation: CAGSEQGSNYGYTF.